This T cell receptor beta chain was identified during a study of CD8 T cells in Susac syndrome. On the study more broadly: Of the sequenced Susac syndrome patients, 5 or 6 had active disease and eight or nine were in remission. Patients with Susac syndrome were therapy-naive, treated with corticosteroids, or treated with intravenous immunoglobulin alone when blood was collected.

The sequenced target, TCR beta, came from blood CD8+ and CD4+ T cells. The V gene's germline CDR1 is ENHRY and CDR2 SYGVKD. V lost 10 bases and J lost 3, with 15 bases in between. This CDR3 has 13 amino acids. Reverse transcription of about 0.5 to 1 ug RNA used random hexamers. TCRdb used MiXCR to reprocess the immunoSEQ multiplex PCR reads, holding one entry per CDR3 protein. The table records 150,000 to 200,000 distinct CDR3 sequences, roughly 90% of them present only once. Sequencing was carried out using CD4+ T cells from PBMCs. The gene calls are TRBV10-3 and TRBJ2-5, with D possibly being TRBD1 (6 bases). The sequence came from a human donor with Susac syndrome. This CDR3 reads CATSNREKETQYF. As DNA, the CDR3 is TGTGCCACCTCTAACAGGGAGAAAGAGACCCAGTACTTC.